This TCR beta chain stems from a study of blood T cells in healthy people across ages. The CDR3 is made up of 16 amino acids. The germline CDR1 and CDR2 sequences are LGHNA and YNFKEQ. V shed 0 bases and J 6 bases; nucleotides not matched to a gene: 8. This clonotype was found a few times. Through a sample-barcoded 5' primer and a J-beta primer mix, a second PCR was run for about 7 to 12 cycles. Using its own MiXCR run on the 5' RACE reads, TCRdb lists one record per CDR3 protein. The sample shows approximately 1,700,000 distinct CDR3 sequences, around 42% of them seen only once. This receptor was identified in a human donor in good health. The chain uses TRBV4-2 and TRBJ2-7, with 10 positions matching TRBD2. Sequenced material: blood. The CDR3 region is CASSQDATGLAPEQYF. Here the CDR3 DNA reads TGTGCCAGCAGCCAAGATGCCACGGGACTAGCGCCCGAGCAGTACTTC.